The clone carrying this T cell receptor (beta chain) was counted ten times or more. Its matching antigen is unknown. Combining a sample-barcoded 5' primer with a J-beta primer mix, a second PCR ran for roughly 7 to 12 cycles. Each of the cDNA molecules was tagged by a template-switch adaptor with 12 random nucleotides. TCRdb reanalysed the 5' RACE reads using MiXCR and keeps one entry per CDR3 protein. This table holds fewer than 700,000 distinct CDR3 sequences, roughly 43% found once. The data are from a study of blood T cells in healthy people across ages. Whole-study findings and limits: Calculation of diversity from one million T cells yielded estimates considered to be underestimates. Per million T cells, the diversity of TCR beta decreased roughly linearly as age advanced. Naive T cell percentage showed a strong correlation with TCR beta diversity.

The origin of this receptor is a man older than 75 in good health. Sequenced material: blood.

CDR3 DNA sequence: TGTGCCAGCGGTCGACTAGGGCCCCGCAATGAGCAGTTCTTC. This gives the protein CASGRLGPRNEQFF. The chain couples TRBV6-5 to TRBJ2-1; a possible D gene is TRBD2 (6 bases). This CDR3 is 14 amino acids long. Germline assignment: CDR1 MNHEY and CDR2 SVGAGI. The V end lost 8 bases, the J end lost 6 bases, and 17 bases lay between the germline ends.